Listed here are 23 T cell receptor beta chains from one sample, sequenced in a study of cytomegalovirus exposure and HLA in healthy donors (dated by TCRdb to the late 2010s). Library preparation used the immunoSEQ multiplex PCR assay. The multiplex PCR relied on a mix of 60 forward primers for TCR Vbeta segments and 13 reverse primers for TCR Jbeta segments. The clones in this table, taken by TCRdb from immuneACCESS, are in-frame only. Not every clone is retained; where verified, under half of the shortfall comes from an unresolved V gene, and the cause of the rest is unknown. The sample data list about 94,000 clones, and about 62% of these were observed just once. Jointly, the top ten make up about 3.9% of the sample. Sequencing was carried out using PBMCs. These receptors originate from a man aged 25 to 40 in good health and CMV-seronegative.

This rearrangement joins TRBV11-2 to TRBJ2-7; TRBD2 aligns across 15 bases. In germline, CDR1 is SGHAT, CDR2 FQNNGV. Trimming cost V 0 bases and J 1 base; bases outside gene matches: 7. This CDR3 is built from 19 residues. The CDR3 region is CASSLDGTSGRSSSYEQYF. The CDR3 DNA reads TGTGCCAGCAGCTTAGACGGGACTAGCGGGAGGTCTTCATCCTACGAGCAGTACTTC.

This clone was found a few times. The chain employs TRBV6-5 and TRBJ2-5, with TRBD1 as a possible D gene (6 bases). Trimming took off 5 bases at V and 4 bases at J, with 8 bases between the two ends. Germline V gene data show CDR1 as MNHEY and CDR2 as SVGAGI. This CDR3 comprises 12 residues. CDR3 sequence reads: CASSETGETQYF. In nucleotides, the CDR3 is TGTGCCAGCAGTGAGACAGGAGAGACCCAGTACTTC.

The chain couples TRBV28 to TRBJ1-5; possible D gene TRBD1, 5 bases. The CDR3 runs 14 residues. Looked up from germline, CDR1 is MDHEN and CDR2 is SYDVKM. V was trimmed by 2 bases and J by 3 bases, leaving 8 bases between them. CDR3 coding DNA: TGTGCCAGCAGTTTAGGGGGGTCCAATCAGCCCCAGCATTTT. Protein sequence: CASSLGGSNQPQHF.

This chain links TRBV6-5 with TRBJ2-5; 7 nucleotides match TRBD2. The CDR3 runs to 15 residues. V was clipped by 6 bases and J by 5 bases; unmatched bases: 12. Germline CDR1 reads MNHEY; CDR2 reads SVGAGI. CDR3 DNA sequence: TGTGCCAGCAGCAAGGGGACTACCGCGGTTGAGACCCAGTACTTC. Amino acid sequence: CASSKGTTAVETQYF.

This clone occurred once. The gene calls are TRBV11-2 and TRBJ2-2, with TRBD2 identical over 12 bases. This CDR3 has 16 residues. Unmatched junction bases numbered 6, after V lost 5 bases and J lost 5 bases. CDR1 is SGHAT, CDR2 FQNNGV, per germline. DNA of the CDR3: TGTGCCAGCAGCGGACTAGCGGGAAAGTCGACCGGGGAGCTGTTTTTT. Amino acids: CASSGLAGKSTGELFF.

The V gene is TRBV4-2, the J gene TRBJ2-7; 8 bases map to TRBD2. From germline, CDR1 is LGHNA and CDR2 YNFKEQ. The J segment lost 12 bases and the V segment lost 0 bases, leaving 16 bases of the junction unmatched. CDR3 size: 16 residues. The CDR3 sequence is CASSQDARGEVFGWYF. In DNA form, the CDR3 reads TGTGCCAGCAGCCAAGACGCGCGGGGGGAAGTTTTCGGTTGGTACTTC.

The rearrangement joins TRBV9 to TRBJ1-3, with 7 bases that match TRBD1. Germline V gene lookup returns CDR1 SGDLS and CDR2 YYNGEE. Unmatched junction bases numbered 3, after V lost 1 base and J lost 2 bases. This CDR3 spans 15 amino acids. For the CDR3, the DNA is TGTGCCAGCAGCGTACTCCAGGGGGCTGGAAACACCATATATTTT. Translated, it gives CASSVLQGAGNTIYF.

CDR3 amino acids: CASSLDGGRDTEAFF. The CDR3 region has the DNA TGTGCCAGCAGCTTAGATGGAGGAAGGGACACTGAAGCTTTCTTT. The chain uses TRBV7-8 and TRBJ1-1; D unclear. Germline V CDR1 and CDR2: SGHVS, FQNEAQ. This CDR3 spans 15 amino acids. The V and J ends lost 1 base and 3 bases respectively, with 12 bases between them. The entire variable domain, with the rest obtained from reference TRBV7-8 and TRBJ1-1, is as follows: GAGVSQSPRYKVAKRGQDVALRCDPISGHVSLFWYQQALGQGPEFLTYFQNEAQLDKSGLPSDRFFAERPEGSVSTLKIQRTQQEDSAVYLCASSLDGGRDTEAFFGQGTRLTVV.

V is TRBV5-4 and J is TRBJ2-3, with D possibly being TRBD1 (7 bases). This CDR3 is 18 amino acids long. V was pared by 2 bases and J by 5 bases, with 24 bases between. Germline V CDR1 and CDR2: SGHNT, YYREEE (reference sequence). CDR3: CASSFGGGWQGSIDTQYF. CDR3 bases: TGTGCCAGCAGCTTTGGAGGGGGCTGGCAGGGAAGTATAGATACGCAGTATTTT.

This clone turned up a few times. J is TRBJ1-6 and V is TRBV30; 9 positions match TRBD1. V shed 0 bases and J 13 bases; nucleotides not matched to a gene: 10. The length of the CDR3 is 15 residues. Per germline, CDR1 GTSNPN and CDR2 SVGIG (reference sequence). The CDR3 reads CAWSVKRDRVVPLHF. For the CDR3, the DNA is TGTGCCTGGAGTGTTAAACGGGACAGGGTAGTGCCCCTCCACTTT. Complete variable domain (other parts from reference TRBV30 and TRBJ1-6): SQTIHQWPATLVQPVGSPLSLECTVEGTSNPNLYWYRQAAGRGLQLLFYSVGIGQISSEVPQNLSASRPQDRQFILSSKKLLLSDSGFYLCAWSVKRDRVVPLHFGNGTRLTVT.

This clone was observed a few times. The chain joins TRBV7-9 to TRBJ1-5, with D perhaps matching TRBD1 (5 bases). Trimming removed 6 bases from V and 5 bases from J, with 14 bases in between. The CDR3 is 14 amino acids. CDR1 is SEHNR and CDR2 is FQNEAQ in the germline V gene (reference sequence). DNA for the CDR3: TGTGCCAGCAGGGGGACTGGGGCCGATCAGCCCCAGCATTTT. This encodes CASRGTGADQPQHF.

The V gene is TRBV30, the J gene TRBJ1-5; 9 bases align to TRBD1. The J segment lost 4 bases and the V segment lost 5 bases, leaving 0 bases of the junction unmatched. Germline CDR1 is GTSNPN and CDR2 is SVGIG (reference sequence). The CDR3 has 12 residues. The DNA of the CDR3 is TGTGCCTGGGACAGGGGGAATCAGCCCCAGCATTTT. As protein: CAWDRGNQPQHF.

The J gene is TRBJ1-5, the V gene TRBV6-1, with D hard to call. This CDR3 has 16 amino acids. V was cut by 0 bases and J by 6 bases, with 15 bases left in between. Looked up from germline, CDR1 is MNHNS and CDR2 is SASEGT. The CDR3 sequence: CASSEAPEPSGQPQHF. CDR3 in DNA: TGTGCCAGCAGTGAAGCCCCTGAGCCCTCTGGTCAGCCCCAGCATTTT.

DNA for the CDR3: TGCGCCAGCAGCTTAACGGAAGAGACCCAGTACTTC. As protein: CASSLTEETQYF. The chain carries TRBV5-1 and TRBJ2-5; the D is unclear. V was trimmed by 2 bases and J by 3 bases, leaving 5 bases between them. CDR1 is SGHRS and CDR2 is YFSETQ in the germline V gene. The CDR3 loop spans 12 amino acids. The complete variable domain, with remaining parts taken from reference TRBV5-1 and TRBJ2-5, reads KAGVTQTPRYLIKTRGQQVTLSCSPISGHRSVSWYQQTPGQGLQFLFEYFSETQRNKGNFPGRFSGRQFSNSRSEMNVSTLELGDSALYLCASSLTEETQYFGPGTRLLVL.

This clone was seen a handful of times. One end of the junction varies from germline; a read error may be responsible. This chain links TRBV28 with TRBJ2-5, with TRBD2 as a possible D gene (6 bases). The CDR3 has 17 amino acids. From germline, CDR1 is MDHEN and CDR2 SYDVKM. CDR3 amino acids: CASSYQVRAGTTENQYF. The DNA of the CDR3 is TGTGCCAGCAGTTATCAGGTTCGGGCGGGAACCACAGAGAACCAGTACTTC.

The rearrangement uses TRBV7-3 and TRBJ1-1, with 11 bases matching TRBD1. The CDR3 loop spans 17 amino acids. V lost 5 bases to trimming and J lost 5 bases; unmatched junction nucleotides: 13. Looked up from germline, CDR1 is SGHTA and CDR2 is FQGTGA. For the CDR3, the DNA is TGTGCCAGCAGCCCCCACCCCAGGACAGGGGGCAAGACTGAAGCTTTCTTT. It codes for CASSPHPRTGGKTEAFF.

The gene calls are TRBV6-6 and TRBJ1-5; TRBD1 agrees at 8 bases. The CDR3 spans 14 residues. After removal of 5 bases from V and 7 bases from J, the junction contained 7 bases not matched to a gene. The germline CDR1 and CDR2 sequences are MNHNY and SVGAGI (reference sequence). The CDR3 DNA reads TGTGCCAGCAGTCCTCAGGGGGCCGGGCAGCCCCAGCATTTT. It is translated as CASSPQGAGQPQHF.

The chain links TRBV6-5 to TRBJ1-2; tentatively, D is TRBD1 (6 bases). V was clipped by 0 bases and J by 7 bases, with 12 bases between them. This CDR3 has 14 amino acids. Germline-derived CDR1 and CDR2 are MNHEY and SVGAGI. The CDR3 reads CASSYSGTRGGYTF. DNA for the CDR3: TGTGCCAGCAGTTACTCCGGGACACGGGGTGGCTACACCTTC.

The gene calls are TRBV29-1 and TRBJ2-7; a possible D gene is TRBD1 (5 bases). Germline V gene lookup returns CDR1 SQVTM and CDR2 ANQGSEA. The CDR3 totals 11 residues. V gave up 4 bases and J gave up 3 bases, with 7 bases separating them. The CDR3 DNA sequence: TGCAGCGTTGCTGACAGCTACGAGCAGTACTTC. Its protein product is CSVADSYEQYF.

J is TRBJ2-3 and V is TRBV5-4; 11 positions match TRBD2. Germline V gives CDR1 SGHNT, CDR2 YYREEE (reference sequence). V gave up 4 bases and J gave up 4 bases; unmatched junction bases: 5. The CDR3 sequence is 15 residues long. CDR3 DNA: TGTGCCAGCAGCCCGCTAGCGGGAGGAGCAGATACGCAGTATTTT. Amino acid sequence: CASSPLAGGADTQYF.

The chain combines TRBV2 with TRBJ2-1, with 10 bases matching TRBD1. Unmatched junction bases numbered 13, after V lost 6 bases and J lost 5 bases. Germline V CDR1 and CDR2: SNHLY, FYNNEI. This CDR3 spans 17 amino acids. The CDR3 sequence is CASSDTRGQGGNNEQFF. In nucleotides, the CDR3 is TGTGCCAGCAGCGACACCCGAGGACAGGGGGGAAACAATGAGCAGTTCTTC.

V is TRBV11-2 and J is TRBJ1-4, with D possibly TRBD1 on 5 matching bases. Germline CDR1 reads SGHAT; CDR2 reads FQNNGV. Trimming removed 3 bases from V and 0 bases from J, with 8 bases in between. This CDR3 contains 15 residues. The CDR3 spells CASSFRGATNEKLFF. The DNA for the CDR3 is TGTGCCAGCAGCTTTCGGGGGGCAACTAATGAAAAACTGTTTTTT.

There are a few counts of this clone. The chain is built from TRBV14 and TRBJ2-2; no definite D call. V was pared by 1 base and J by 0 bases, with 9 bases between. This CDR3 spans 16 amino acids. Germline CDR1 reads SGHDN; CDR2 reads FVKESK. The CDR3 loop reads CASSQGAIANTGELFF. The CDR3 DNA follows: TGTGCCAGCAGCCAAGGAGCGATCGCGAACACCGGGGAGCTGTTTTTT.